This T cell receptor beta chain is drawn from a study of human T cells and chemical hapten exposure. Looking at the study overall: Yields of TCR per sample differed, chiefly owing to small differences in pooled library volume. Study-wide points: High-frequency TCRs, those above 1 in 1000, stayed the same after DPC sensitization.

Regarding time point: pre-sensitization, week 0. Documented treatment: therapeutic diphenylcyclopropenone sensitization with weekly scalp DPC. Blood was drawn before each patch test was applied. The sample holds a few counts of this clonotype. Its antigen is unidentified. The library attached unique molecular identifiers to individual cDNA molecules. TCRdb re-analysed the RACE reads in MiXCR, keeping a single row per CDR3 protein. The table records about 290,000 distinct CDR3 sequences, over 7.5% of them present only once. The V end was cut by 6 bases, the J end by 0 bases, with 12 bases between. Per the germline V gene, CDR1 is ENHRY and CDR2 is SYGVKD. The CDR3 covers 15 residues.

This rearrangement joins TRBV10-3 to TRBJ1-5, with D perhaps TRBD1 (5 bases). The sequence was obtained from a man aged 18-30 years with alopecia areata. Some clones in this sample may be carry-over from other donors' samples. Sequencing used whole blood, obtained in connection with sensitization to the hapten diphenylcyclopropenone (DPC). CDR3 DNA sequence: TGTGCCATCAGAGGGACGGTCGGTAGCAATCAGCCCCAGCATTTT. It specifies CAIRGTVGSNQPQHF.